Presented here are 27 T cell receptor beta chains from one specimen sequenced in a study of blood T cell repertoires in COVID-19. Data came from immunoSEQ multiplex PCR; TCRdb stores just in-frame clones and leaves some out. The sample shows about 200,000 clones, 88% of them seen only once. Sequenced material: peripheral blood. Receptors originate from a man aged 18 to 29 with active or convalescent COVID-19.

The chain joins TRBV30 to TRBJ2-1; 11 positions agree with TRBD2. CDR3 size: 13 residues. J was trimmed by 7 bases and V by 3 bases; bases with no gene match: 2. CDR1 and CDR2 from the germline V gene are GTSNPN and SVGIG (reference sequence). The CDR3 DNA reads TGTGCCTGGAGCCTAGCGGGGGGTAATGAGCAGTTCTTC. Translating gives CAWSLAGGNEQFF.

The chain uses TRBV7-3 and TRBJ1-6, with TRBD1 as a possible D gene (5 bases). CDR3 length: 16 amino acids. V lost 5 bases and J 3 bases, leaving 14 bases between the germline ends. Germline V gene data show CDR1 as SGHTA and CDR2 as FQGTGA. DNA of the CDR3: TGTGCCAGCAGCCCCCCCAGGGTAGTCTATAATTCACCCCTCCACTTT. It translates to CASSPPRVVYNSPLHF.

V usage is TRBV3-1 (or the pseudogene TRBV3-2) and J usage is TRBJ2-6, with 7 bases identical to TRBD1. There are 15 residues in the CDR3. V shed 6 bases and J 0 bases; nucleotides not matched to a gene: 2. Germline lookup yields CDR1 LGHDT and CDR2 YNNKEL (reference sequence). For the CDR3, the DNA is TGTGCCAGCAGTCGGACAGGCTCTGGGGCCAACGTCCTGACTTTC. This translates into CASSRTGSGANVLTF.

The rearrangement links TRBV6-5 to TRBJ1-2; D is unresolved. This CDR3 has 12 residues. CDR1 and CDR2 from the germline V gene are MNHEY and SVGAGI. Trimming cost V 3 bases and J 6 bases, with 8 bases left between them. This chain's CDR3 is CASSYRGNGYTF. In nucleotides, the CDR3 is TGTGCCAGCAGTTATAGAGGGAATGGCTACACCTTC.

The V call is TRBV6-1, the J call TRBJ1-1, with D perhaps matching TRBD1 (6 bases). Trimming shortened V by 11 bases and J by 1 base, and 17 bases separated the two germline ends. From germline, CDR1 is MNHNS and CDR2 SASEGT. This CDR3 is 14 amino acids long. The CDR3 here is CACNPGRGNTEAFF. For the CDR3, the DNA is TGTGCCTGCAACCCGGGCAGGGGGAACACTGAAGCTTTCTTT.

V usage is TRBV9 and J usage is TRBJ1-1; 9 bases line up with TRBD1. The J segment lost 6 bases and the V segment lost 2 bases, leaving 8 bases of the junction unmatched. The CDR3 covers 15 residues. Germline V gives CDR1 SGDLS, CDR2 YYNGEE. CDR3 sequence: CASSVSGTGFSEAFF. CDR3 DNA sequence: TGTGCCAGCAGCGTTTCTGGGACAGGGTTTTCTGAAGCTTTCTTT. The full variable domain, with the rest looked up from reference TRBV9 and TRBJ1-1, is DSGVTQTPKHLITATGQRVTLRCSPRSGDLSVYWYQQSLDQGLQFLIQYYNGEERAKGNILERFSAQQFPDLHSELNLSSLELGDSALYFCASSVSGTGFSEAFFGQGTRLTVV.

The V and J genes are TRBV7-9 and TRBJ1-1; TRBD1 aligns across 10 bases. V lost 5 bases and J lost 3; bases outside the gene matches: 6. This CDR3 comprises 15 residues. The V gene's germline CDR1 is SEHNR and CDR2 FQNEAQ (reference sequence). DNA for the CDR3: TGTGCCAGCAGCCGCCGAGGACAGGGGGACACTGAAGCTTTCTTT. This translates into CASSRRGQGDTEAFF. Filled out from reference TRBV7-9 and TRBJ1-1, the complete variable domain reads DTGVSQNPRHKITKRGQNVTFRCDPISEHNRLYWYRQTLGQGPEFLTYFQNEAQLEKSRLLSDRFSAERPKGSFSTLEIQRTEQGDSAMYLCASSRRGQGDTEAFFGQGTRLTVV.

CDR3 protein: CASSARTSESYEQFF. The CDR3 DNA reads as TGTGCCAGCAGCGCAAGGACTAGCGAATCATATGAGCAGTTCTTC. The chain recombines TRBV5-4 with TRBJ2-1; 9 nucleotides match TRBD2. The V segment lost 4 bases and the J segment 8 bases; nucleotides outside the gene matches: 10. Germline V gene data show CDR1 as SGHNT and CDR2 as YYREEE (reference sequence). The CDR3 length is 15 residues. Filled out from reference TRBV5-4 and TRBJ2-1, the complete variable domain reads ETGVTQSPTHLIKTRGQQVTLRCSSQSGHNTVSWYQQALGQGPQFIFQYYREEENGRGNFPPRFSGLQFPNYSSELNVNALELDDSALYLCASSARTSESYEQFFGPGTRLTVL.

This chain joins TRBV11-3 and TRBJ1-1, with no clear D. CDR3 length equals 13 residues. The germline V gene encodes CDR1 SGHNT and CDR2 YENEEA. With 5 bases removed from V and 1 base from J, the gap between germline ends came to 8 bases. The CDR3 is CASSAQQNTEAFF. In nucleotides, the CDR3 is TGTGCCAGCAGCGCCCAACAGAACACTGAAGCTTTCTTT. Together with reference TRBV11-3 and TRBJ1-1, the CDR3 gives the full variable domain: EAGVVQSPRYKIIEKKQPVAFWCNPISGHNTLYWYLQNLGQGPELLIRYENEEAVDDSQLPKDRFSAERLKGVDSTLKIQPAELGDSAVYLCASSAQQNTEAFFGQGTRLTVV.

In its sample, this clone was seen once. The rearrangement links TRBV7-6 to TRBJ2-5; D perhaps matches TRBD1 (5 bases). Between the trimmed V and J ends, which lost 1 base and 4 bases, there was a span of 16 bases. The CDR3 sequence is 16 residues long. The germline CDR1 and CDR2 sequences are SGHVS and FNYEAQ. This CDR3 is CASSLGQPSLRETQYF. In nucleotides, the CDR3 is TGTGCCAGCAGCTTAGGACAGCCTTCATTGAGAGAGACCCAGTACTTC. The complete variable domain, with remaining parts taken from reference TRBV7-6 and TRBJ2-5, reads GAGVSQSPRYKVTKRGQDVALRCDPISGHVSLYWYRQALGQGPEFLTYFNYEAQQDKSGLPNDRFSAERPEGSISTLTIQRTEQRDSAMYRCASSLGQPSLRETQYFGPGTRLLVL.

The chain recombines TRBV3-1 (or the pseudogene TRBV3-2) with TRBJ2-1; no clear D gene. The CDR3 length is 16 residues. Germline CDR1 reads LGHDT; CDR2 reads YNNKEL (reference sequence). Trimming removed 0 bases at V and 6 bases at J, with 15 bases between. The CDR3 is CASSQDALVLPNEQFF. The CDR3 nucleotides are TGTGCCAGCAGCCAAGATGCGCTAGTTCTACCCAATGAGCAGTTCTTC.

The J gene is TRBJ2-4, the V gene TRBV7-8, with 9 bases that match TRBD2. In germline, CDR1 is SGHVS, CDR2 FQNEAQ. Trimming removed 2 bases from V and 2 bases from J; junction bases left unmatched: 7. The CDR3 spans 17 residues. CDR3 sequence (DNA): TGTGCCAGCAGCTTATTCCGGCTAGCGGGGACCAAAAACATTCAGTACTTC. This translates into CASSLFRLAGTKNIQYF.

This chain uses TRBV5-1 with TRBJ2-7; 12 bases align to TRBD1. CDR1 and CDR2 from the germline V gene are SGHRS and YFSETQ. CDR3 length: 15 amino acids. Trimming removed 4 bases from V and 4 bases from J; junction bases left unmatched: 6. The CDR3 sequence: CASSQGQGASYEQYF. CDR3 bases: TGCGCCAGCAGCCAGGGACAGGGGGCGTCTTACGAGCAGTACTTC.

The J gene is TRBJ2-7, the V gene TRBV5-6; possibly TRBD2 for D (7 bases). Germline-derived CDR1 and CDR2 are SGHDT and YYEEEE. The CDR3 covers 15 residues. V lost 3 bases to trimming and J lost 4 bases, with 17 bases between them. CDR3 DNA sequence: TGTGCCAGCAGCTCTCCGAGGGGGGGCCTATACGAGCAGTACTTC. This encodes CASSSPRGGLYEQYF. Full variable domain (outside the CDR3, taken from reference TRBV5-6 and TRBJ2-7): DAGVTQSPTHLIKTRGQQVTLRCSPKSGHDTVSWYQQALGQGPQFIFQYYEEEERQRGNFPDRFSGHQFPNYSSELNVNALLLGDSALYLCASSSPRGGLYEQYFGPGTRLTVT.

V is TRBV7-2 and J is TRBJ2-2; TRBD2 agrees at 11 bases. Germline CDR1 and CDR2: SGHTA and FQGNSA. V lost 7 bases and J lost 2; bases outside the gene matches: 9. The CDR3 totals 17 residues. In nucleotides, the CDR3 is TGTGCCAGCACCCGAAGGACTAGCGGGTACAACACCGGGGAGCTGTTTTTT. This translates into CASTRRTSGYNTGELFF.

J is TRBJ2-3 and V is TRBV5-4; TRBD2 agrees at 8 bases. This CDR3 spans 15 amino acids. Trimming at V came to 0 bases and at J to 4 bases, leaving 4 bases not matched to a gene. Germline V gives CDR1 SGHNT, CDR2 YYREEE (reference sequence). The CDR3 coding sequence is TGTGCCAGCAGCTTGGCCGGGGGGGGGCCAGATACGCAGTATTTT. This codes for CASSLAGGGPDTQYF.

The rearrangement links TRBV7-9 to TRBJ2-7, with 7 bases fitting TRBD2. From germline, CDR1 is SEHNR and CDR2 FQNEAQ (reference sequence). V was clipped by 7 bases and J by 6 bases; unmatched bases: 9. The CDR3 consists of 13 residues. The CDR3: CASNMGGSLEQYF. In DNA, the CDR3 is TGTGCCAGCAACATGGGCGGGAGCCTCGAGCAGTACTTC.

This sequence joins TRBV2 and TRBJ1-1; 7 bases match TRBD1. CDR1 SNHLY and CDR2 FYNNEI come from the germline V gene. The CDR3 length is 13 residues. Trimming removed 5 bases from V and 7 bases from J; junction bases left unmatched: 7. CDR3 nucleotide sequence: TGTGCCAGCAGTACCGGGACAGCTGATGAAGCTTTCTTT. It is translated as CASSTGTADEAFF.

The chain carries TRBV18 and TRBJ2-5, with D hard to call. The CDR3 extends over 13 amino acids. Trimming cost V 2 bases and J 2 bases, with 6 bases left between them. Looked up from germline, CDR1 is KGHSH and CDR2 is LQKENI. CDR3 coding DNA: TGTGCCAGCTCACCAGCCAGACAAGAGACCCAGTACTTC. It encodes CASSPARQETQYF. Combining the CDR3 with reference TRBV18 and TRBJ2-5 gives the whole variable domain NAGVMQNPRHLVRRRGQEARLRCSPMKGHSHVYWYRQLPEEGLKFMVYLQKENIIDESGMPKERFSAEFPKEGPSILRIQQVVRGDSAAYFCASSPARQETQYFGPGTRLLVL.

The rearrangement uses TRBV3-1 (or the pseudogene TRBV3-2) and TRBJ2-2; D possibly corresponds to TRBD1 (5 bases). The CDR3 contains 15 residues. The V and J ends lost 8 bases and 2 bases respectively, with 15 bases between them. Germline CDR1 reads LGHDT; CDR2 reads YNNKEL (reference sequence). The chain's CDR3 is CASGGDSFNTGELFF. CDR3 sequence (DNA): TGTGCCAGCGGCGGAGACAGTTTTAACACCGGGGAGCTGTTTTTT.

This clone was counted between two and nine times. The chain joins TRBV6-5 to TRBJ2-7; 7 nucleotides align to TRBD1. Trimming cost V 6 bases and J 0 bases; bases outside gene matches: 8. Germline loops: CDR1 MNHEY, CDR2 SVGAGI. CDR3 length equals 15 residues. The CDR3 DNA sequence: TGTGCCAGCAGGAGTACAGGGGTAGTCTCCTACGAGCAGTACTTC. This gives the protein CASRSTGVVSYEQYF.

The chain combines TRBV2 with TRBJ1-2; 7 nucleotides agree with TRBD1. This CDR3 comprises 16 residues. In germline, CDR1 is SNHLY, CDR2 FYNNEI. Unmatched junction bases numbered 11, after V lost 3 bases and J lost 4 bases. Here the CDR3 DNA reads TGTGCCAGCAGTGAGGGGACAGTCCTCACCGGCTATGGCTACACCTTC. Protein: CASSEGTVLTGYGYTF.

This sequence joins TRBV27 and TRBJ2-1; TRBD2 matches at 7 bases. The CDR3 contains 16 residues. Germline-derived CDR1 and CDR2 are MNHEY and SMNVEV (reference sequence). V gave up 4 bases and J gave up 1 base; unmatched junction bases: 7. CDR3: CASSSGRERSYNEQFF. CDR3 DNA: TGTGCCAGCAGTTCCGGGCGGGAGCGATCCTACAATGAGCAGTTCTTC.

The chain carries TRBV18 and TRBJ1-2; 7 bases line up with TRBD1. Looked up from germline, CDR1 is KGHSH and CDR2 is LQKENI. V was pared by 3 bases and J by 11 bases, with 9 bases of the junction left unmatched. This CDR3 has 13 residues. Here the CDR3 DNA reads TGTGCCAGCTCACCTTCACCGGGACAGATATACACCTTC. This sequence encodes CASSPSPGQIYTF.

The chain recombines TRBV4-1 with TRBJ1-2; 7 nucleotides align to TRBD1. Germline CDR1 is MGHRA and CDR2 is YSYEKL. The CDR3 covers 14 residues. J was trimmed by 4 bases and V by 3 bases; bases with no gene match: 5. The CDR3 coding sequence is TGCGCCAGCAGCCACCCGACAGGGCCCTATGGCTACACCTTC. This gives the protein CASSHPTGPYGYTF.

The chain couples TRBV7-2 to TRBJ2-3; 11 bases are a match to TRBD2. Germline CDR1 reads SGHTA; CDR2 reads FQGNSA. This CDR3 comprises 16 residues. V trimming: 5 bases; J trimming: 7 bases; junction bases outside the gene matches: 11. The CDR3 sequence: CASSHGLAGIIHTQYF. The CDR3 DNA reads as TGTGCCAGCAGCCACGGACTAGCGGGTATCATTCATACGCAGTATTTT.

The chain is built from TRBV7-7 and TRBJ2-2; 9 nucleotides align to TRBD1. The CDR3 has 15 residues. After removal of 3 bases from V and 6 bases from J, the junction contained 5 bases not matched to a gene. Per the germline V gene, CDR1 is SSHAT and CDR2 is FNYEAQ (reference sequence). Here the CDR3 reads CASSLGTGRSGELFF. The CDR3 DNA follows: TGTGCCAGCAGCTTGGGGACAGGGCGGTCCGGGGAGCTGTTTTTT.